The 22 T cell receptor beta chains listed next were all sequenced from one sample in a study of blood T cell repertoires in COVID-19. Generated by immunoSEQ multiplex PCR, the TCRdb table keeps only in-frame clones and is missing some. The sample holds over 300,000 clones, 85% to 90% seen once. Material for sequencing was PBMCs or T cells enriched from blood (not recorded which). The receptors were sampled from a woman aged 18-29 years who had recovered from COVID-19.

The chain couples TRBV2 to TRBJ1-5; 7 bases are a match to TRBD1. Germline CDR1 reads SNHLY; CDR2 reads FYNNEI. The CDR3 has 15 amino acids. The V gene end was trimmed by 6 bases and the J gene end by 4 bases; junction bases not matched to a gene: 9. The CDR3 DNA is TGTGCCAGCAGCGCGACAGGGTTAGGGAATCAGCCCCAGCATTTT. Amino acid sequence: CASSATGLGNQPQHF.

The rearrangement joins TRBV19 to TRBJ1-2, with 7 positions matching TRBD1. The germline gives CDR1 LNHDA, CDR2 SQIVND (reference sequence). V lost 7 bases, J lost 6 bases, and 14 bases stayed unmatched. The CDR3 spans 15 residues. CDR3 amino acids: CASKKGRQGSDGYTF. The CDR3 nucleotides are TGTGCCAGTAAAAAAGGGAGACAGGGATCGGATGGCTACACCTTC. Together with reference TRBV19 and TRBJ1-2, the CDR3 gives the full variable domain: DGGITQSPKYLFRKEGQNVTLSCEQNLNHDAMYWYRQDPGQGLRLIYYSQIVNDFQKGDIAEGYSVSREKKESFPLTVTSAQKNPTAFYLCASKKGRQGSDGYTFGSGTRLTVV.

This clone was counted a single time. This rearrangement joins TRBV5-5 to TRBJ1-2; tentative D call: TRBD1 (6 bases). V gave up 1 base and J gave up 3 bases, with 7 bases separating them. Germline V lookup: CDR1 SGHKS, CDR2 YYEKEE (reference sequence). CDR3 length equals 13 residues. As DNA, the CDR3 is TGTGCCAGCAGCTTGAGGACAGACTATGGCTACACCTTC. Translated, it gives CASSLRTDYGYTF.

The chain combines TRBV7-2 with TRBJ1-4; 9 bases match TRBD1. V was pared by 1 base and J by 8 bases, with 8 bases of the junction left unmatched. Germline V gene lookup returns CDR1 SGHTA and CDR2 FQGNSA. The CDR3 has 16 residues. CDR3 region: CASSLDSGQGREKLFF. The CDR3 nucleotides are TGTGCCAGCAGCTTAGATTCTGGACAGGGGAGGGAAAAACTGTTTTTT.

CDR3 loop: CASSSLPGNYGYTF. The CDR3 bases are TGTGCCAGCAGTTCACTCCCCGGTAACTATGGCTACACCTTC. The chain has TRBV6-5 and TRBJ1-2; D unresolved. The CDR3 is 14 residues long. CDR1 is MNHEY and CDR2 is SVGAGI in the germline V gene. Trimming took 4 bases from V and 1 from J, leaving 10 bases between them.

Only a few counts were recorded for this clone. This sequence joins TRBV10-2 and TRBJ1-1; TRBD1 matches at 7 bases. The CDR3 is 13 residues long. V shed 9 bases and J 3 bases; nucleotides not matched to a gene: 7. Germline V gene lookup returns CDR1 WSHSY and CDR2 SAAADI. CDR3 coding DNA: TGCGCCAGTCGGTCTAGGGGGCACACTGAAGCTTTCTTT. Encoded protein: CASRSRGHTEAFF.

The genes are TRBV28 and TRBJ1-1; TRBD1 might be the D (5 bases). V shed 7 bases and J shed 4 bases, with 16 bases lying between them. Germline V gene sequence: CDR1 MDHEN, CDR2 SYDVKM. The CDR3 extends over 14 amino acids. This CDR3 reads CASTLGGVGTEAFF. CDR3 bases: TGTGCCAGCACCCTCGGAGGGGTCGGCACTGAAGCTTTCTTT.

The chain combines TRBV5-6 with TRBJ1-1; D may be TRBD1 (6 bases). The CDR3 contains 13 residues. V shed 5 bases and J shed 1 base, with 9 bases lying between them. Germline lookup yields CDR1 SGHDT and CDR2 YYEEEE. CDR3 sequence reads: CASSSQGNTEAFF. The CDR3 DNA is TGTGCCAGCAGTTCACAGGGGAACACTGAAGCTTTCTTT.

CDR3 sequence: CASSPFGTTYNEQFF. DNA for the CDR3: TGTGCCAGCAGCCCATTTGGGACTACCTACAATGAGCAGTTCTTC. V usage is TRBV7-8 and J usage is TRBJ2-1; 7 nucleotides line up with TRBD2. Germline V lookup: CDR1 SGHVS, CDR2 FQNEAQ. The CDR3 is made up of 15 amino acids. The trim removed 5 bases at V and 2 bases at J, leaving 6 bases unmatched.

The V call is TRBV28, the J call TRBJ1-2, with D maybe TRBD1 (5 bases). Looked up from germline, CDR1 is MDHEN and CDR2 is SYDVKM. V gave up 6 bases and J gave up 1 base, with 12 bases separating them. The CDR3 is made up of 14 amino acids. The CDR3 region is CASSLLTDNYGYTF. CDR3 bases: TGTGCCAGCAGCCTCCTGACAGATAACTATGGCTACACCTTC.

This sequence joins TRBV5-5 and TRBJ2-1, with 10 bases fitting TRBD2. The junction had 10 bases not matched to a gene; V was cut back by 4 bases and J by 12 bases. Per the germline V gene, CDR1 is SGHKS and CDR2 is YYEKEE (reference sequence). The CDR3 spans 14 residues. This chain's CDR3 is CASSRGLAERGQFF. Here the CDR3 DNA reads TGTGCCAGCAGCCGTGGACTAGCGGAAAGGGGGCAGTTCTTC.

J is TRBJ1-3 and V is TRBV12-3 or TRBV12-4; D gene uncertain. The ends were cut back, 5 bases at V and 0 bases at J, with 5 bases in the middle. The CDR3 extends over 13 amino acids. The DNA of the CDR3 is TGTGCCAGCAGTGCAGGCTCTGGAAACACCATATATTTT. This encodes CASSAGSGNTIYF.

This sequence joins TRBV10-2 and TRBJ1-2; D unresolved. The V gene's germline CDR1 is WSHSY and CDR2 SAAADI. V was trimmed by 5 bases and J by 1 base, leaving 8 bases between them. The CDR3 has 13 residues. CDR3: CASSTGSNYGYTF. The CDR3 nucleotides are TGCGCCAGCAGTACGGGGAGTAACTATGGCTACACCTTC.

The chain carries TRBV4-2 and TRBJ2-3, with D unclear. This CDR3 comprises 16 residues. V gave up 1 base and J gave up 2 bases, with 13 bases separating them. Germline loops: CDR1 LGHNA, CDR2 YNFKEQ. The CDR3 loop reads CASSQGHAVLTDTQYF. The CDR3 coding sequence is TGTGCCAGCAGCCAAGGGCATGCAGTGCTCACAGATACGCAGTATTTT.

The chain uses TRBV9 and TRBJ1-1; 8 positions agree with TRBD1. With V trimmed by 4 bases and J by 5 bases, 7 bases remained unmatched. This CDR3 contains 14 residues. Germline lookup yields CDR1 SGDLS and CDR2 YYNGEE. The chain's CDR3 is CASSPDRERTEAFF. The CDR3 DNA reads as TGTGCCAGCAGCCCGGACAGGGAAAGAACTGAAGCTTTCTTT.

The rearrangement uses TRBV14 and TRBJ2-7, with D possibly matching TRBD2 (6 bases). The CDR3 contains 12 residues. V dropped 5 bases and J dropped 7 bases, with 12 bases sitting between them. The V gene's germline CDR1 is SGHDN and CDR2 FVKESK. As DNA, the CDR3 is TGTGCCAGCAGCTACGGGGCGGGAGAGCAGTACTTC. Translation: CASSYGAGEQYF.

V usage is TRBV28 and J usage is TRBJ1-1; 9 bases agree with TRBD1. Looked up from germline, CDR1 is MDHEN and CDR2 is SYDVKM. CDR3 length: 15 residues. The J segment lost 1 base and the V segment lost 6 bases, leaving 6 bases of the junction unmatched. As DNA, the CDR3 is TGTGCCAGCAGGAGAACAGGGGGCGCGAACACTGAAGCTTTCTTT. Translated, it gives CASRRTGGANTEAFF.

The chain carries TRBV4-1 and TRBJ2-7; 7 bases line up with TRBD1. With V trimmed by 1 base and J by 2 bases, 8 bases remained unmatched. The CDR3 contains 16 residues. CDR1 is MGHRA and CDR2 is YSYEKL in the germline V gene. In nucleotides, the CDR3 is TGCGCCAGCAGCCAAGGAACTTCGGGACAGCCCTACGAGCAGTACTTC. It codes for CASSQGTSGQPYEQYF.

The V call is TRBV27, the J call TRBJ1-1; a possible D gene is TRBD1 (6 bases). Deletions cut 4 bases from V and 0 bases from J, with 12 bases between. The CDR3 consists of 15 residues. CDR1 is MNHEY and CDR2 is SMNVEV in the germline V gene (reference sequence). CDR3 nucleotide sequence: TGTGCCAGCAGTTCATGGACAGTCATGAACACTGAAGCTTTCTTT. It translates to CASSSWTVMNTEAFF.

The gene calls are TRBV9 and TRBJ1-4; D is unclear. The CDR3 length is 15 residues. CDR1 and CDR2 from the germline V gene are SGDLS and YYNGEE. V gave up 4 bases and J gave up 0 bases, with 10 bases separating them. The CDR3 DNA reads as TGTGCCAGCAGCCAATACACCGCAACTAATGAAAAACTGTTTTTT. It encodes CASSQYTATNEKLFF.

This clone was seen only a few times. The V and J genes are TRBV14 and TRBJ2-3; D unresolved. Germline CDR1 SGHDN, CDR2 FVKESK. This CDR3 comprises 13 residues. Trimming took off 2 bases at V and 2 bases at J, with 5 bases between the two ends. The CDR3 DNA reads as TGTGCCAGCAGCCAACTCTACACAGATACGCAGTATTTT. Protein product: CASSQLYTDTQYF.

The chain uses TRBV3-1 (or the pseudogene TRBV3-2) and TRBJ1-1; TRBD1 matches at 7 bases. Losses at the gene ends were 6 bases for V and 3 bases for J; bases not matched to a gene: 7. This CDR3 comprises 14 residues. Looked up from germline, CDR1 is LGHDT and CDR2 is YNNKEL (reference sequence). The CDR3 is CASRKSTGYTEAFF. As DNA, the CDR3 is TGTGCCAGCAGAAAATCGACAGGGTACACTGAAGCTTTCTTT.